Following are 18 T cell receptor beta chains from one sample sequenced in a study of blood T cell repertoires in COVID-19. TCRdb keeps only in-frame clones here, not all; method: immunoSEQ multiplex PCR. Here the sample spans roughly 220,000 clones, about four fifths being singletons. The sequencing sample was made of peripheral blood. Every receptor here comes from a woman aged 80 or older with COVID-19, enrolled during active disease.

This clone occurred a few times. This chain connects TRBV19 to TRBJ2-5; D might be TRBD1 (6 bases). Germline CDR1 and CDR2: LNHDA and SQIVND (reference sequence). This CDR3 has 15 amino acids. Trimming took off 5 bases at V and 1 base at J, with 14 bases between the two ends. The CDR3 protein is CASSPTLTGQETQYF. The CDR3 nucleotides read TGTGCCAGTAGTCCTACATTGACAGGCCAAGAGACCCAGTACTTC.

The J gene is TRBJ2-2, the V gene TRBV5-5; a weak D match, TRBD2 (5 bases). CDR1 and CDR2 from the germline V gene are SGHKS and YYEKEE (reference sequence). This CDR3 has 15 residues. Trimming pared 2 bases from V and 0 bases from J, leaving 8 bases between. The DNA of the CDR3 is TGTGCCAGCAGCTTTTACGGGGCGAACACCGGGGAGCTGTTTTTT. Protein: CASSFYGANTGELFF.

This rearrangement joins TRBV18 to TRBJ2-6; no reliable D call. Germline V gene sequence: CDR1 KGHSH, CDR2 LQKENI. The CDR3 covers 15 residues. V was cut by 2 bases and J by 2 bases, with 7 bases left in between. CDR3 DNA sequence: TGTGCCAGCTCACCAGGGCAGACTGGGGCCAACGTCCTGACTTTC. Translating it yields CASSPGQTGANVLTF. The full variable domain, rest sourced from reference TRBV18 and TRBJ2-6, is NAGVMQNPRHLVRRRGQEARLRCSPMKGHSHVYWYRQLPEEGLKFMVYLQKENIIDESGMPKERFSAEFPKEGPSILRIQQVVRGDSAAYFCASSPGQTGANVLTFGAGSRLTVL.

This clone was recorded only once. Written as DNA, the CDR3 is TGTGCCAGCAGTTCTCAGGACAGGGACCAAGAGACCCAGTACTTC. The encoded protein is CASSSQDRDQETQYF. The gene calls are TRBV27 and TRBJ2-5; 8 bases align to TRBD1. This CDR3 is 15 amino acids long. The J segment lost 0 bases and the V segment lost 4 bases, leaving 4 bases of the junction unmatched. CDR1 MNHEY and CDR2 SMNVEV come from the germline V gene (reference sequence).

This chain uses TRBV4-1 with TRBJ2-2, with a weak D call TRBD2 (6 bases). Germline V gene lookup returns CDR1 MGHRA and CDR2 YSYEKL. Trimming stripped 8 bases from V and 2 bases from J, with 15 bases between. The CDR3 contains 15 residues. This CDR3 is CASRRAGGNTGELFF. The DNA of the CDR3 is TGCGCCAGCCGGAGGGCTGGGGGAAACACCGGGGAGCTGTTTTTT.

The rearrangement uses TRBV7-2 and TRBJ1-4, with D possibly matching TRBD1 (5 bases). CDR1 and CDR2 (germline): SGHTA, FQGNSA. V shed 7 bases and J shed 7 bases, with 16 bases lying between them. The CDR3 totals 14 residues. CDR3: CASNRGGWGEKLFF. The CDR3 bases are TGTGCCAGCAACCGTGGGGGGTGGGGTGAAAAACTGTTTTTT.

This clone was recorded a few times. In DNA form, the CDR3 reads TGCGCCAGCAGCCCCGGACAGGGGGAAGGGGGCACTGAAGCTTTCTTT. Encoded protein: CASSPGQGEGGTEAFF. V is TRBV4-1 and J is TRBJ1-1, with 10 bases that match TRBD1. Trimming took 4 bases from V and 4 from J; bases not matched to a gene: 9. The CDR3 is 16 amino acids. In germline, CDR1 is MGHRA, CDR2 YSYEKL.

V gene TRBV3-1 (or the pseudogene TRBV3-2) combines with J gene TRBJ1-2, with TRBD1 as a possible D gene (5 bases). CDR3 length: 14 residues. Germline-derived CDR1 and CDR2 are LGHDT and YNNKEL (reference sequence). Trimming pared 1 base from V and 4 bases from J, leaving 10 bases between. This CDR3 reads CASSQVDRGYGYTF. The CDR3 nucleotides are TGTGCCAGCAGCCAAGTCGACAGAGGCTATGGCTACACCTTC.

The chain recombines TRBV7-2 with TRBJ2-7, with a weak D call TRBD1 (7 bases). The CDR3 has 15 residues. Germline assignment: CDR1 SGHTA and CDR2 FQGNSA. V was shortened by 5 bases and J by 0 bases, with 14 bases between the two germline ends. The CDR3 bases are TGTGCCAGCAGCCCCAGGGGGGCGAGCTCCTACGAGCAGTACTTC. Translated: CASSPRGASSYEQYF.

This clone was detected only once. The chain links TRBV28 to TRBJ2-1; D not resolved. V lost 2 bases and J lost 7, with 9 bases in between. The length of the CDR3 is 13 residues. CDR1 MDHEN and CDR2 SYDVKM come from the germline V gene. The CDR3 coding sequence is TGTGCCAGCAGTTTAAATCTAGAAAATGAGCAGTTCTTC. Translated, it gives CASSLNLENEQFF.

The V gene is TRBV7-2, the J gene TRBJ2-1; 7 nucleotides align to TRBD2. The CDR3 sequence is 14 residues long. Germline V lookup: CDR1 SGHTA, CDR2 FQGNSA. V trimming: 11 bases; J trimming: 6 bases; junction bases outside the gene matches: 13. In nucleotides, the CDR3 is TGTGCCCTCACCCGGCTAGGGAGGGGCAATGAGCAGTTCTTC. Its translation: CALTRLGRGNEQFF.

The chain joins TRBV5-1 to TRBJ1-5; D uncertain. The CDR3 covers 15 residues. The V gene's germline CDR1 is SGHRS and CDR2 YFSETQ. The V end was cut by 4 bases, the J end by 0 bases, with 11 bases between. CDR3 sequence reads: CASSPGFNSNQPQHF. The CDR3, as DNA: TGCGCCAGCAGCCCGGGATTTAATAGCAATCAGCCCCAGCATTTT.

V is TRBV5-1 and J is TRBJ2-1, with 12 bases lining up with TRBD2. Germline CDR1 is SGHRS and CDR2 is YFSETQ. There are 16 residues in the CDR3. V lost 0 bases and J lost 8; bases outside the gene matches: 6. The CDR3 sequence: CASSLGRTSGMDEQFF. CDR3 DNA sequence: TGCGCCAGCAGCTTGGGACGGACTAGCGGGATGGATGAGCAGTTCTTC.

This chain joins TRBV5-1 and TRBJ1-2, with 9 bases identical to TRBD1. The CDR3 is 14 amino acids. Germline CDR1 SGHRS, CDR2 YFSETQ. J was trimmed by 4 bases and V by 4 bases; bases with no gene match: 5. The CDR3 DNA follows: TGCGCCAGCAGCCCCCGGGACAGGGTCTATGGCTACACCTTC. This translates into CASSPRDRVYGYTF.

V is TRBV18 and J is TRBJ1-1, with D possibly matching TRBD1 (5 bases). Trimming removed 3 bases at V and 3 bases at J, with 14 bases between. The CDR3 extends over 15 amino acids. Germline CDR1 reads KGHSH; CDR2 reads LQKENI. Written as DNA, the CDR3 is TGTGCCAGCTCACCCTTGGGCAGGGTATACACTGAAGCTTTCTTT. This encodes CASSPLGRVYTEAFF.

The rearrangement links TRBV4-1 to TRBJ2-5; 8 nucleotides match TRBD2. The germline gives CDR1 MGHRA, CDR2 YSYEKL. V lost 0 bases, J lost 2 bases, and 5 bases stayed unmatched. The CDR3 consists of 16 residues. CDR3 sequence reads: CASSQDQGGRQETQYF. DNA of the CDR3: TGCGCCAGCAGCCAAGATCAAGGCGGGAGGCAAGAGACCCAGTACTTC.

This clone was found once. The V call is TRBV7-6, the J call TRBJ1-6; tentatively, D is TRBD1 (5 bases). V lost 5 bases, J lost 9 bases, and 17 bases lay in between. The germline V gene has CDR1 SGHVS and CDR2 FNYEAQ. The length of the CDR3 is 15 residues. The CDR3 nucleotides read TGTGCCAGCAGCGCACGCTCCGGGGGGTTTTCACCCCTCCACTTT. Its translation: CASSARSGGFSPLHF. Supplemented by reference TRBV7-6 and TRBJ1-6, the full variable domain reads GAGVSQSPRYKVTKRGQDVALRCDPISGHVSLYWYRQALGQGPEFLTYFNYEAQQDKSGLPNDRFSAERPEGSISTLTIQRTEQRDSAMYRCASSARSGGFSPLHFGNGTRLTVT.

The chain is built from TRBV28 and TRBJ1-3; TRBD1 agrees at 7 bases. The CDR3 consists of 15 residues. J gave up 3 bases and V 2 bases, and 4 bases lay outside the gene matches. From germline, CDR1 is MDHEN and CDR2 SYDVKM. As DNA, the CDR3 is TGTGCCAGCAGTTTACCAGGGGGTGGTGGAAACACCATATATTTT. Amino acid sequence: CASSLPGGGGNTIYF. The whole variable domain, filled in from reference TRBV28 and TRBJ1-3, reads DVKVTQSSRYLVKRTGEKVFLECVQDMDHENMFWYRQDPGLGLRLIYFSYDVKMKEKGDIPEGYSVSREKKERFSLILESASTNQTSMYLCASSLPGGGGNTIYFGEGSWLTVV.